There are a few counts of the clone carrying this TCR beta chain. This sample is part of a study of radiotherapy plus CTLA-4 blockade in lung cancer. Profiling relied on immunoSEQ multiplex PCR, and the TCRdb table lists in-frame clones only, not all of them. The table shows about 76,000 clones, with roughly 80% occurring only once. The CDR3 runs to 17 residues. Trimming pared 0 bases from V and 1 base from J, leaving 14 bases between. The V gene's germline CDR1 is KGHSH and CDR2 LQKENI. The chain has TRBV18 and TRBJ2-3, with D uncertain. This specimen was peripheral blood, taken from a patient treated with radiotherapy plus ipilimumab. This sequence was found in a human donor with non-small cell lung cancer who had stable disease on radiotherapy plus ipilimumab. CDR3 residues: CASSPPIRRRGTDTQYF. DNA of the CDR3: TGTGCCAGCTCACCACCGATCAGGCGGCGAGGCACAGATACGCAGTATTTT. Based on the CDR3 plus reference TRBV18 and TRBJ2-3, the full variable domain is NAGVMQNPRHLVRRRGQEARLRCSPMKGHSHVYWYRQLPEEGLKFMVYLQKENIIDESGMPKERFSAEFPKEGPSILRIQQVVRGDSAAYFCASSPPIRRRGTDTQYFGPGTRLTVL.